This T cell receptor (beta chain) derives from a study of T cell responses to AZD1222 COVID-19 vaccine. On this clone: Its matching antigen is unknown.

Germline CDR1 reads SQVTM; CDR2 reads ANQGSEA. Between the trimmed V and J ends, which lost 8 bases and 6 bases, there was a span of 19 bases. The CDR3 length is 13 residues. Using immunoSEQ multiplex PCR, the repertoire was profiled, and TCRdb retains in-frame clones only, with some absent. The table includes fewer than 90,000 clones, 90% to 95% detected once. Study-level points and caveats: The donor group comprised mostly white British people and more females; the analysis possibly underestimated clonal diversity. The number of AZD1222 recipients seropositive at baseline was only five to seven. Only after the peak T cell response were repertoires sampled. Two AZD1222 doses significantly raised spike-specific TCR breadth and depth over controls.

The sequence was obtained from an adult who received the AZD1222 COVID-19 vaccine. The chain links TRBV29-1 to TRBJ1-2, with D maybe TRBD1 (5 bases). The source was peripheral blood, collected 28 days after the second AZD1222 dose. The CDR3 DNA reads as TGCAGCTACCGGGACGGGGGGTTGGATGGCTACACCTTC. It encodes CSYRDGGLDGYTF.